The source of this T cell receptor beta chain is a study of blood T cell repertoires in COVID-19. On the study more broadly: Specimens from acute and convalescent COVID-19 originated in the United States, Italy and Spain. From T cells, B-cell-depleted T cells, or PBMCs came the material, which was cDNA or gDNA.

The germline gives CDR1 SGHTA, CDR2 FQGNSA. CDR3 length equals 11 residues. V was clipped by 6 bases and J by 4 bases, with 6 bases between them. Sequencing used immunoSEQ multiplex PCR; TCRdb keeps in-frame clones, though not all of them. The sample shows 100,000 or so clones, about 83% of them seen only once. The TCR was taken from a human donor in a cohort sampled during active COVID-19. Sequenced sample: peripheral blood. V usage is TRBV7-2 and J usage is TRBJ1-1; weak D call: TRBD1 (5 bases). For the CDR3, the DNA is TGTGCCAGCAGTAGGGGCACTGAAGCTTTCTTT. This sequence encodes CASSRGTEAFF.